These 10 T cell receptor beta chains were all obtained from the same sample, sequenced in a study of cytomegalovirus exposure and HLA in healthy donors. The PCR contained 60 Vbeta and 13 Jbeta primers. The repertoire was sequenced with immunoSEQ multiplex PCR; TCRdb's copy has only in-frame clones and lacks some. The data show some 140,000 clones, 70% to 80% seen once. Sequencing was done on a sample of PBMCs. All receptors derive from a man aged 30-40 years in good health and CMV-seronegative.

The chain employs TRBV20-1 and TRBJ1-1; no clear D gene. The CDR3 runs to 10 residues. Germline V CDR1 and CDR2: DFQATT, SNEGSKA (reference sequence). Deletions cut 7 bases from V and 8 bases from J, with 11 bases between. CDR3 sequence (DNA): TGCAGTGGAGCCAGAGGGGAAGCTTTCTTT. Amino acid sequence: CSGARGEAFF.

V is TRBV30 and J is TRBJ1-5; D not certain. Trimming took off 0 bases at V and 2 bases at J, with 11 bases between the two ends. The length of the CDR3 is 15 residues. Germline-derived CDR1 and CDR2 are GTSNPN and SVGIG (reference sequence). CDR3 nucleotide sequence: TGTGCCTGGAGTGTCCCCCGGGAGGGCAATCAGCCCCAGCATTTT. This codes for CAWSVPREGNQPQHF.

The gene calls are TRBV6-1 and TRBJ1-1; a weak D match, TRBD1 (5 bases). With 0 bases removed from V and 1 base from J, the gap between germline ends came to 9 bases. The CDR3 length is 15 residues. In germline, CDR1 is MNHNS, CDR2 SASEGT. CDR3 in amino acids: CASSEAAGGNTEAFF. CDR3 nucleotide sequence: TGTGCCAGCAGTGAAGCGGCCGGGGGGAACACTGAAGCTTTCTTT.

The J gene is TRBJ2-2, the V gene TRBV6-6, with TRBD2 matching over 8 bases. Germline CDR1 reads MNHNY; CDR2 reads SVGAGI (reference sequence). The CDR3 extends over 16 amino acids. With 5 bases clipped from V and 1 base from J, the junction kept 6 bases outside the gene matches. CDR3 in amino acids: CASSHGLAGNTGELFF. Here the CDR3 DNA reads TGTGCCAGCAGTCACGGACTAGCCGGGAACACCGGGGAGCTGTTTTTT.

This clone was counted a few times. This chain connects TRBV4-1 to TRBJ2-7; TRBD2 aligns across 14 bases. Germline-derived CDR1 and CDR2 are MGHRA and YSYEKL. The CDR3 contains 18 residues. V was clipped by 0 bases and J by 4 bases; unmatched bases: 8. Here the CDR3 reads CASSQDFRTSGGRYEQYF. DNA for the CDR3: TGCGCCAGCAGCCAAGATTTCCGGACTAGCGGGGGGAGATACGAGCAGTACTTC.

CDR3: CAWSAEETQYF. The CDR3 nucleotides are TGTGCCTGGAGTGCGGAAGAGACCCAGTACTTC. The gene calls are TRBV30 and TRBJ2-5; no firm D call. Germline assignment: CDR1 GTSNPN and CDR2 SVGIG (reference sequence). V lost 1 base and J 3 bases, leaving 3 bases between the germline ends. This CDR3 is built from 11 residues.

V and J are TRBV19 and TRBJ2-1, with D perhaps matching TRBD2 (6 bases). The CDR3 sequence is 14 residues long. Per germline, CDR1 LNHDA and CDR2 SQIVND (reference sequence). V gave up 5 bases and J gave up 2 bases, with 10 bases separating them. CDR3 DNA: TGTGCCAGTAGTGGGGGGTCCGCCTACAATGAGCAGTTCTTC. Protein sequence: CASSGGSAYNEQFF.

The rearrangement joins TRBV30 to TRBJ2-7, with unresolved D. The CDR3 runs 12 residues. Trimming removed 1 base from V and 0 bases from J, with 4 bases in between. Germline V gives CDR1 GTSNPN, CDR2 SVGIG (reference sequence). DNA for the CDR3: TGTGCCTGGAGTGGCGTCTCCTACGAGCAGTACTTC. It yields the protein CAWSGVSYEQYF. The full variable domain, completed using reference TRBV30 and TRBJ2-7, is SQTIHQWPATLVQPVGSPLSLECTVEGTSNPNLYWYRQAAGRGLQLLFYSVGIGQISSEVPQNLSASRPQDRQFILSSKKLLLSDSGFYLCAWSGVSYEQYFGPGTRLTVT.

The V and J genes are TRBV12-5 and TRBJ2-1, with 10 bases matching TRBD1. The CDR3 is made up of 15 amino acids. Germline V lookup: CDR1 LGHNT, CDR2 FRNRAP. Losses at the gene ends were 3 bases for V and 5 bases for J; bases not matched to a gene: 4. CDR3 in amino acids: CASGLAGTGDNEQFF. The CDR3, as DNA: TGTGCTAGTGGTTTAGCCGGGACAGGGGACAATGAGCAGTTCTTC.

The chain carries TRBV2 and TRBJ2-7, with 7 bases identical to TRBD1. CDR3 length: 11 amino acids. Germline CDR1 and CDR2: SNHLY and FYNNEI. The junction had 2 bases not matched to a gene; V was cut back by 5 bases and J by 7 bases. The CDR3 here is CASSWTGEQYF. The CDR3 DNA follows: TGTGCCAGCAGTTGGACAGGAGAGCAGTACTTC.